These 25 T cell receptor beta chains originate from one sample sequenced in a study of cytomegalovirus exposure and HLA in healthy donors. The primer mix had 60 Vbeta and 13 Jbeta primers. The data were produced by immunoSEQ multiplex PCR, yet TCRdb's version contains in-frame clones alone and is incomplete. The data show some 170,000 clones, about 80% seen once. Material for sequencing was PBMCs. The receptors come from a man in his thirties or forties in good health and CMV-seronegative.

This clone was counted once. The gene calls are TRBV27 and TRBJ2-2; D is possibly TRBD1 (6 bases). Trimming left V 3 bases short and J 4 bases short, with 12 bases between. The CDR3 is 15 residues long. Germline CDR1 is MNHEY and CDR2 is SMNVEV (reference sequence). CDR3 in amino acids: CASSFRQASTGELFF. In DNA, the CDR3 is TGTGCCAGCAGTTTTCGACAGGCGAGCACCGGGGAGCTGTTTTTT.

This chain links TRBV4-1 with TRBJ2-2, with 8 bases matching TRBD1. CDR1 and CDR2 (germline): MGHRA, YSYEKL. The ends lost 1 base at V and 4 bases at J; junction bases unmatched: 5. This CDR3 spans 16 amino acids. CDR3 sequence: CASSQVPGGATGELFF. In DNA, the CDR3 is TGCGCCAGCAGCCAAGTACCAGGGGGCGCCACCGGGGAGCTGTTTTTT.

The count of this clone is one. The gene calls are TRBV5-6 and TRBJ1-5; 9 bases align to TRBD1. The germline V gene has CDR1 SGHDT and CDR2 YYEEEE. V was pared by 3 bases and J by 6 bases, with 10 bases of the junction left unmatched. This CDR3 is built from 16 residues. CDR3 sequence reads: CASSSSPGQGSQPQHF. The CDR3 coding sequence is TGTGCCAGCAGCTCCTCTCCGGGACAGGGCTCTCAGCCCCAGCATTTT.

V is TRBV28 and J is TRBJ1-4; D is undetermined. The CDR3 runs 17 residues. Between the trimmed V and J ends, which lost 5 bases and 7 bases, there was a span of 23 bases. Germline V gene sequence: CDR1 MDHEN, CDR2 SYDVKM. Here the CDR3 reads CASSRPGPGVPSEKLFF. Written as DNA, the CDR3 is TGTGCCAGCAGTCGCCCTGGCCCCGGGGTCCCAAGTGAAAAACTGTTTTTT.

This chain links TRBV25-1 with TRBJ2-3; D might be TRBD1 (7 bases). This CDR3 spans 15 amino acids. Germline V gene sequence: CDR1 MGHDK, CDR2 SYGVNS. The V end lost 3 bases, the J end lost 4 bases, and 14 bases lay between the germline ends. CDR3 region: CASSEPQGGPDTQYF. The DNA for the CDR3 is TGTGCCAGCAGTGAGCCCCAGGGGGGCCCAGATACGCAGTATTTT. Supplemented by reference TRBV25-1 and TRBJ2-3, the full variable domain reads EADIYQTPRYLVIGTGKKITLECSQTMGHDKMYWYQQDPGMELHLIHYSYGVNSTEKGDLSSESTVSRIRTEHFPLTLESARPSHTSQYLCASSEPQGGPDTQYFGPGTRLTVL.

The V gene is TRBV7-2, the J gene TRBJ2-4; 12 bases fit TRBD2. V was pared by 0 bases and J by 9 bases, with 6 bases of the junction left unmatched. The CDR3 spans 16 residues. Germline V lookup: CDR1 SGHTA, CDR2 FQGNSA. CDR3 coding DNA: TGTGCCAGCAGCTTAGCATCTAGCGGGGGGGTTTTCATTCAGTACTTC. It is translated as CASSLASSGGVFIQYF.

V gene TRBV19 combines with J gene TRBJ2-7; TRBD1 aligns across 9 bases. Germline-derived CDR1 and CDR2 are LNHDA and SQIVND (reference sequence). This CDR3 is 14 amino acids long. J gave up 4 bases and V 10 bases, and 11 bases lay outside the gene matches. CDR3 coding DNA: TGTGCCACCTCACCCGGGGACAGGGCTTACGAGCAGTACTTC. Translating it yields CATSPGDRAYEQYF.

This chain joins TRBV6-1 and TRBJ1-4; tentatively, D is TRBD1 (6 bases). This CDR3 is 15 amino acids long. V lost 6 bases, J lost 1 base, and 12 bases lay in between. Germline V gene sequence: CDR1 MNHNS, CDR2 SASEGT. This CDR3 reads CASSKTGLTNEKLFF. The CDR3 nucleotides read TGTGCCAGCAGCAAAACAGGGCTAACTAATGAAAAACTGTTTTTT.

This clone was seen a handful of times. This chain connects TRBV16 to TRBJ1-5; D is ambiguous. The CDR3 contains 16 residues. Germline V gene lookup returns CDR1 KGHSY and CDR2 FQNENV. The V gene lost 1 base and the J gene lost 5 bases, with 15 bases spanning the gap. The CDR3 region is CASSQWVEVWDQPQHF. The CDR3 coding sequence is TGTGCCAGCAGCCAATGGGTGGAGGTTTGGGATCAGCCCCAGCATTTT.

The V call is TRBV7-3, the J call TRBJ1-2, with 7 positions matching TRBD1. The ends lost 7 bases at V and 5 bases at J; junction bases unmatched: 13. Germline V gene lookup returns CDR1 SGHTA and CDR2 FQGTGA. The CDR3 has 15 residues. This chain's CDR3 is CASTLTGNNRYGYTF. CDR3 in DNA: TGTGCCAGCACCCTGACAGGGAACAACCGATATGGCTACACCTTC. Supplemented by reference TRBV7-3 and TRBJ1-2, the full variable domain reads GAGVSQTPSNKVTEKGKYVELRCDPISGHTALYWYRQSLGQGPEFLIYFQGTGAADDSGLPNDRFFAVRPEGSVSTLKIQRTERGDSAVYLCASTLTGNNRYGYTFGSGTRLTVV.

The J gene is TRBJ2-7, the V gene TRBV19; 9 positions match TRBD1. There are 15 residues in the CDR3. The germline V gene has CDR1 LNHDA and CDR2 SQIVND (reference sequence). Germline trimming cut 5 bases from V and 2 bases from J; bases unmatched to any gene: 7. The CDR3 sequence is CASSLGTGSPYEQYF. In DNA, the CDR3 is TGTGCCAGTAGTCTGGGGACAGGGAGTCCCTACGAGCAGTACTTC.

The J gene is TRBJ1-2, the V gene TRBV27; D unclear. V lost 5 bases and J 1 base, leaving 14 bases between the germline ends. The germline V gene has CDR1 MNHEY and CDR2 SMNVEV (reference sequence). The CDR3 contains 15 residues. The CDR3: CASSISRIGNYGYTF. In DNA form, the CDR3 reads TGTGCCAGCAGTATCTCTAGGATAGGTAACTATGGCTACACCTTC.

The chain recombines TRBV2 with TRBJ2-7, with D possibly being TRBD1 (6 bases). CDR3 length: 16 residues. Germline values: CDR1 SNHLY, CDR2 FYNNEI. V shed 6 bases and J shed 6 bases, with 24 bases lying between them. CDR3 bases: TGTGCCAGCAGGACTCACACAGGGTCCGTATCCGTCGAGCAGTACTTC. Translated: CASRTHTGSVSVEQYF.

This clone has a handful of counts. The rearrangement links TRBV27 to TRBJ2-7; 7 bases line up with TRBD1. From germline, CDR1 is MNHEY and CDR2 SMNVEV (reference sequence). The V segment lost 10 bases and the J segment 3 bases; nucleotides outside the gene matches: 9. CDR3 length: 13 residues. The CDR3 region has the DNA TGTGCCACCCGGACAGGTACTTTCTACGAGCAGTACTTC. Amino acid sequence: CATRTGTFYEQYF.

The chain employs TRBV6-4 and TRBJ1-5, with a tentative D call TRBD1 (5 bases). This CDR3 is built from 16 residues. The V end was cut by 10 bases, the J end by 7 bases, with 26 bases between. CDR1 is MRHNA and CDR2 is SNTAGT in the germline V gene. CDR3 residues: CATQFGGLPRGQPQHF. The CDR3 DNA reads TGTGCCACCCAATTTGGGGGACTCCCTAGGGGACAGCCCCAGCATTTT.

This chain connects TRBV7-3 to TRBJ2-7; 9 nucleotides match TRBD2. J was trimmed by 8 bases and V by 5 bases; bases with no gene match: 10. The CDR3 consists of 14 residues. Looked up from germline, CDR1 is SGHTA and CDR2 is FQGTGA. CDR3 region: CASSPYGGGAQQYF. The CDR3 DNA reads TGTGCCAGCAGCCCCTACGGCGGGGGGGCCCAGCAGTACTTC.

This chain joins TRBV7-8 and TRBJ2-6; TRBD1 aligns across 9 bases. V trimming: 4 bases; J trimming: 3 bases; junction bases outside the gene matches: 10. The CDR3 is made up of 18 amino acids. Germline CDR1 and CDR2: SGHVS and FQNEAQ. Here the CDR3 reads CASSSVRTGARGANVLTF. The DNA for the CDR3 is TGTGCCAGCAGCTCCGTACGGACAGGGGCCCGTGGGGCCAACGTCCTGACTTTC.

This chain joins TRBV28 and TRBJ1-1; 7 bases agree with TRBD1. The germline V gene encodes CDR1 MDHEN and CDR2 SYDVKM. Trimming at V came to 7 bases and at J to 1 base, leaving 12 bases not matched to a gene. The CDR3 runs to 16 residues. This CDR3 reads CASIFGTVAANTEAFF. Here the CDR3 DNA reads TGTGCCAGCATCTTCGGGACAGTAGCTGCGAACACTGAAGCTTTCTTT.

The V and J genes are TRBV5-1 and TRBJ1-6, with D hard to call. The CDR3 has 13 residues. V was cut by 0 bases and J by 10 bases, with 8 bases left in between. Per germline, CDR1 SGHRS and CDR2 YFSETQ. The DNA for the CDR3 is TGCGCCAGCAGCTTGGCCATCGCGTCACCCCTCCACTTT. It specifies CASSLAIASPLHF.

This clone appeared a few times. The chain employs TRBV27 and TRBJ1-5; D might be TRBD1 (5 bases). The CDR3 spans 15 residues. Germline V gene sequence: CDR1 MNHEY, CDR2 SMNVEV (reference sequence). Trimming took 9 bases from V and 3 from J, leaving 18 bases between them. CDR3 in DNA: TGTGCCAGTAGCCGTTGGGGGGGAGTCAATCAGCCCCAGCATTTT. This gives the protein CASSRWGGVNQPQHF.

V and J are TRBV28 and TRBJ2-3; D call uncertain. The length of the CDR3 is 14 residues. Germline CDR1 reads MDHEN; CDR2 reads SYDVKM. V lost 5 bases, J lost 0 bases, and 9 bases lay in between. The CDR3 is CASSPLLSTDTQYF. CDR3 bases: TGTGCCAGCAGTCCCCTCCTTAGCACAGATACGCAGTATTTT.

This chain uses TRBV5-1 with TRBJ2-3; TRBD2 matches at 9 bases. V lost 1 base and J lost 2; bases outside the gene matches: 5. The CDR3 contains 16 residues. Germline-derived CDR1 and CDR2 are SGHRS and YFSETQ. DNA for the CDR3: TGCGCCAGCAGCTTGAGACTAGCGGCCTTCACAGATACGCAGTATTTT. It encodes CASSLRLAAFTDTQYF.

The J gene is TRBJ1-6, the V gene TRBV18, with TRBD1 as a possible D gene (6 bases). V was clipped by 6 bases and J by 6 bases, with 12 bases between them. The germline gives CDR1 KGHSH, CDR2 LQKENI. The CDR3 spans 14 residues. The CDR3 reads CASSRQVSNSPLHF. Here the CDR3 DNA reads TGTGCCAGCTCCCGACAGGTCTCTAATTCACCCCTCCACTTT.

CDR3 loop: CASSLRREETGELFF. DNA for the CDR3: TGCGCCAGCAGCTTGCGGCGGGAGGAAACCGGGGAGCTGTTTTTT. The chain is built from TRBV5-1 and TRBJ2-2; TRBD2 agrees at 8 bases. The CDR3 spans 15 residues. Per germline, CDR1 SGHRS and CDR2 YFSETQ. V was clipped by 1 base and J by 5 bases; unmatched bases: 4.

The rearrangement links TRBV7-7 to TRBJ2-2; maybe TRBD1 (6 bases). From germline, CDR1 is SSHAT and CDR2 FNYEAQ (reference sequence). CDR3 length equals 16 residues. Between the trimmed V and J ends, which lost 5 bases and 0 bases, there was a span of 13 bases. The CDR3 nucleotides are TGTGCCAGCAGCCGGACAGTCACCGCGAACACCGGGGAGCTGTTTTTT. This encodes CASSRTVTANTGELFF.